This TCR beta chain originates from a study of blood T cell repertoires in COVID-19. The sample holds a few counts of this clone. Repertoires were generated with immunoSEQ multiplex PCR, while TCRdb's copy carries only in-frame clones and drops some. The sample includes about 140,000 clones, under 85% of them seen just once. The CDR3 extends over 15 amino acids. Germline V gene sequence: CDR1 LGHNA, CDR2 YNFKEQ. V trimming: 1 base; J trimming: 5 bases; junction bases outside the gene matches: 2. The sequenced material came from PBMCs or T cells enriched from blood (not recorded which). The chain joins TRBV4-2 to TRBJ2-1; 10 bases map to TRBD2. The receptor was derived from a young woman who had been exposed to COVID-19. This CDR3 reads CASSQGTSGNNEQFF. As DNA, the CDR3 is TGTGCCAGCAGCCAAGGGACTAGCGGAAACAATGAGCAGTTCTTC.